This entry lists 32 T cell receptor beta chains sequenced from one sample in a study of neurological immune-mediated disorders. MiXCR was run by TCRdb on the 5' RACE reads, yielding one entry per CDR3 protein. Of about 17,000 distinct CDR3 sequences listed, around 3.4% were seen once; the top ten hold 20% to 25%. Material for sequencing was CD8+ T cells from blood. The receptors come from a woman in her forties in good health.

This clonotype was observed many times. The gene calls are TRBV28 and TRBJ1-6; D is ambiguous. The CDR3 runs to 15 residues. Germline lookup yields CDR1 MDHEN and CDR2 SYDVKM. Trimming removed 1 base at V and 8 bases at J, with 12 bases between. CDR3 nucleotides: TGTGCCAGCAGTTTATTTCCCGGAGGTGATTCACCCCTCCACTTT. Protein sequence: CASSLFPGGDSPLHF.

This clonotype was seen at least ten times. This chain joins TRBV4-1 and TRBJ2-1; 9 bases map to TRBD2. V trimming: 1 base; J trimming: 8 bases; junction bases outside the gene matches: 6. Germline V lookup: CDR1 MGHRA, CDR2 YSYEKL. The CDR3 spans 15 residues. The CDR3 nucleotides are TGCGCCAGCAGCCAAGGCGGGAGGGCCCAAGATGAGCAGTTCTTC. It yields the protein CASSQGGRAQDEQFF.

The sample holds many counts of this clonotype. CDR3 sequence reads: CASSSGRATDTQYF. CDR3 sequence (DNA): TGTGCCAGCAGTAGCGGGAGGGCCACAGATACGCAGTATTTT. This chain connects TRBV6-5 to TRBJ2-3, with 10 bases matching TRBD2. This CDR3 is 14 amino acids long. Germline lookup yields CDR1 MNHEY and CDR2 SVGAGI. With V trimmed by 5 bases and J by 2 bases, 1 base remained unmatched.

This clonotype appeared many times. The chain couples TRBV6-6 to TRBJ1-4; unclear D gene. The CDR3 totals 13 residues. Trimming took 6 bases from V and 5 from J, leaving 10 bases between them. In germline, CDR1 is MNHNY, CDR2 SVGAGI (reference sequence). CDR3 sequence reads: CASSHISNEKLFF. For the CDR3, the DNA is TGTGCCAGCAGCCATATCAGCAATGAAAAACTGTTTTTT.

In this sample, this clonotype turned up many times. This sequence joins TRBV27 and TRBJ1-5; a possible D gene is TRBD1 (5 bases). Germline lookup yields CDR1 MNHEY and CDR2 SMNVEV (reference sequence). CDR3 length equals 13 residues. V lost 4 bases, J lost 6 bases, and 10 bases lay in between. CDR3 in amino acids: CASSSGLGQPQHF. The CDR3, as DNA: TGTGCCAGCAGTTCAGGGCTGGGTCAGCCCCAGCATTTT.

In its sample, this clonotype was seen many times. The rearrangement joins TRBV28 to TRBJ2-7; perhaps TRBD2 as D (6 bases). Looked up from germline, CDR1 is MDHEN and CDR2 is SYDVKM. There are 16 residues in the CDR3. The V end was cut by 2 bases, the J end by 0 bases, with 14 bases between. The CDR3 nucleotides read TGTGCCAGCAGTTTAAAGGTAGCGGAAAGCTCCTACGAGCAGTACTTC. Amino acids: CASSLKVAESSYEQYF.

This clonotype was counted between two and nine times. A much bigger clone sits one base away, suggesting this may be a read error. The rearrangement uses TRBV12-3 or TRBV12-4 and TRBJ2-4; 10 positions agree with TRBD1. The CDR3 extends over 17 amino acids. CDR3 nucleotides: TGTGTCAGCAGTTTAGACCGTGACAGGGGGCGCGAAAACATTCAGTACTTC. This codes for CVSSLDRDRGRENIQYF.

This clonotype was recorded many times. The chain joins TRBV19 to TRBJ2-1, with 8 bases identical to TRBD2. V lost 6 bases to trimming and J lost 0 bases; unmatched junction nucleotides: 4. Germline CDR1 LNHDA, CDR2 SQIVND (reference sequence). This CDR3 has 15 amino acids. The CDR3 nucleotides read TGTGCCAGTAGGGCCACTAGCGGCTCCTACAATGAGCAGTTCTTC. Translation gives CASRATSGSYNEQFF.

This clonotype was detected many times. This chain links TRBV2 with TRBJ2-3; D is unclear. Deletions cut 4 bases from V and 0 bases from J, with 11 bases between. The CDR3 contains 15 residues. The germline V gene encodes CDR1 SNHLY and CDR2 FYNNEI. CDR3 amino acids: CASSGLGSSTDTQYF. Written as DNA, the CDR3 is TGTGCCAGCAGTGGGTTGGGTTCTAGCACAGATACGCAGTATTTT.

This clonotype was detected ten times or more. V and J are TRBV4-3 and TRBJ2-2, with D possibly being TRBD1 (5 bases). The CDR3 covers 18 residues. CDR1 is LGHNA, CDR2 YSLEER, per germline. Trimming took off 1 base at V and 6 bases at J, with 21 bases between the two ends. CDR3 residues: CASSQGGAAGPGSGELFF. The CDR3 nucleotides are TGCGCCAGCAGCCAAGGGGGCGCGGCAGGCCCTGGTTCCGGGGAGCTGTTTTTT.

This clonotype was seen many times. The chain combines TRBV7-8 with TRBJ2-1; 11 bases line up with TRBD2. The germline CDR1 and CDR2 sequences are SGHVS and FQNEAQ. J was trimmed by 4 bases and V by 0 bases; bases with no gene match: 2. The CDR3 spans 16 residues. CDR3 nucleotide sequence: TGTGCCAGCAGCTTAGCGGGACTAGCGGATTACAATGAGCAGTTCTTC. It encodes CASSLAGLADYNEQFF.

This clonotype was counted at least ten times. This chain connects TRBV20-1 to TRBJ1-5; D unclear. The CDR3 consists of 14 residues. The ends were cut back, 3 bases at V and 7 bases at J, with 16 bases in the middle. The V gene's germline CDR1 is DFQATT and CDR2 SNEGSKA (reference sequence). The CDR3 bases are TGCAGTGCTAGGGACCGGGCCCGGATACAGCCCCAGCATTTT. Translated: CSARDRARIQPQHF.

The table lists this clonotype with many counts. J is TRBJ2-7 and V is TRBV20-1; 7 bases agree with TRBD2. The CDR3 extends over 13 amino acids. Germline V gene sequence: CDR1 DFQATT, CDR2 SNEGSKA (reference sequence). Unmatched junction bases numbered 7, after V lost 4 bases and J lost 4 bases. The CDR3 reads CSAKRDSTYEQYF. The DNA of the CDR3 is TGCAGTGCTAAGCGGGACTCTACTTACGAGCAGTACTTC.

Many counts were recorded for this clonotype. The chain joins TRBV9 to TRBJ2-7, with 10 bases aligning to TRBD1. CDR3 size: 15 residues. Per the germline V gene, CDR1 is SGDLS and CDR2 is YYNGEE. V gave up 0 bases and J gave up 4 bases; unmatched junction bases: 4. CDR3 protein: CASSVAPDRGYEQYF. DNA for the CDR3: TGTGCCAGCAGCGTAGCTCCGGACAGGGGGTACGAGCAGTACTTC.

This clonotype was counted ten times or more. The chain combines TRBV6-5 with TRBJ2-7; D unclear. This CDR3 region has 14 residues. Trimming pared 6 bases from V and 4 bases from J, leaving 16 bases between. Germline CDR1 reads MNHEY; CDR2 reads SVGAGI. The CDR3, as DNA: TGTGCCAGCAGCTTCCGGGCGCAGAGTTACGAGCAGTACTTC. Translation gives CASSFRAQSYEQYF.

This clonotype was counted ten times or more. The chain couples TRBV20-1 to TRBJ2-7, with D maybe TRBD2 (6 bases). Germline CDR1 reads DFQATT; CDR2 reads SNEGSKA (reference sequence). The CDR3 consists of 14 residues. Between the trimmed V and J ends, which lost 6 bases and 2 bases, there was a span of 17 bases. The DNA for the CDR3 is TGCAGTGCAACCACCATTAGCGGAACCTACGAGCAGTACTTC. Translating it yields CSATTISGTYEQYF.

This clonotype was counted ten times or more. The V and J genes are TRBV6-2 or TRBV6-3 and TRBJ2-1; TRBD2 matches at 10 bases. The CDR3 is made up of 16 amino acids. The J segment lost 6 bases and the V segment lost 4 bases, leaving 9 bases of the junction unmatched. Per the germline V gene, CDR1 is MNHEY and CDR2 is SVGEGT. The CDR3 spells CASSFPTSGIGNEQFF. The CDR3 region has the DNA TGTGCCAGCAGTTTCCCCACTAGCGGGATTGGCAATGAGCAGTTCTTC.

Ten or more counts support this clonotype. This sequence joins TRBV28 and TRBJ2-3; D could derive from TRBD1 or TRBD2 (5 bases each). The CDR3 loop spans 14 amino acids. Trimming took off 5 bases at V and 3 bases at J, with 12 bases between the two ends. Germline V gene lookup returns CDR1 MDHEN and CDR2 SYDVKM. The CDR3 loop is CASSPYWGTDTQYF. CDR3 DNA sequence: TGTGCCAGCAGTCCTTATTGGGGGACAGATACGCAGTATTTT.

This clonotype has a count of ten or more. The gene calls are TRBV5-1 and TRBJ2-7; tentatively, D is TRBD1 (6 bases). The CDR3 has 15 residues. Germline V lookup: CDR1 SGHRS, CDR2 YFSETQ. Trimming stripped 3 bases from V and 5 bases from J, with 18 bases between. CDR3 in DNA: TGCGCCAGCAGCTCCGCGAGAGGGGGAAGGAACGAGCAGTACTTC. Translating gives CASSSARGGRNEQYF. Full variable domain (missing parts from reference TRBV5-1 and TRBJ2-7): KAGVTQTPRYLIKTRGQQVTLSCSPISGHRSVSWYQQTPGQGLQFLFEYFSETQRNKGNFPGRFSGRQFSNSRSEMNVSTLELGDSALYLCASSSARGGRNEQYFGPGTRLTVT.

This clonotype was seen at least ten times. The chain recombines TRBV7-9 with TRBJ2-3, with TRBD2 identical over 7 bases. V lost 3 bases and J lost 6; bases outside the gene matches: 3. Germline CDR1 and CDR2: SEHNR and FQNEAQ (reference sequence). The CDR3 spans 13 residues. The CDR3 nucleotides read TGTGCCAGCAGCTTTGGACTAGGGGATACGCAGTATTTT. This sequence encodes CASSFGLGDTQYF.

This clonotype was seen repeatedly, ten times or more. V usage is TRBV7-9 and J usage is TRBJ2-1, with unresolved D. The CDR3 runs to 14 residues. The germline CDR1 and CDR2 sequences are SEHNR and FQNEAQ (reference sequence). Between the trimmed V and J ends, which lost 0 bases and 8 bases, there was a span of 11 bases. The CDR3 spells CASSLALGYHEQFF. DNA of the CDR3: TGTGCCAGCAGCTTAGCGCTGGGTTACCATGAGCAGTTCTTC.

The gene calls are TRBV28 and TRBJ1-1, with 7 nucleotides matching TRBD1. V trimming: 5 bases; J trimming: 10 bases; junction bases outside the gene matches: 4. Germline values: CDR1 MDHEN, CDR2 SYDVKM. The length of the CDR3 is 11 residues. CDR3 amino acids: CASSQDRVAFF. CDR3 nucleotides: TGTGCCAGCAGTCAAGACAGGGTAGCTTTCTTT.

This clonotype has more than one count but fewer than ten. V usage is TRBV6-2 or TRBV6-3 and J usage is TRBJ1-1, with a possible D match to TRBD1 (5 bases). The CDR3 spans 14 residues. Trimming took off 0 bases at V and 3 bases at J, with 8 bases between the two ends. Germline values: CDR1 MNHEY, CDR2 SVGEGT. CDR3 nucleotide sequence: TGTGCCAGCAGTTACTCGCGGGGGGACACTGAAGCTTTCTTT. It codes for CASSYSRGDTEAFF.

This clonotype appeared many times. The chain joins TRBV20-1 to TRBJ2-1, with TRBD2 as a possible D gene (5 bases). CDR1 and CDR2 (germline): DFQATT, SNEGSKA (reference sequence). This CDR3 contains 13 residues. Trimming cost V 4 bases and J 0 bases, with 7 bases left between them. CDR3 in amino acids: CSAKGSSYNEQFF. For the CDR3, the DNA is TGCAGTGCTAAAGGGAGCTCCTACAATGAGCAGTTCTTC.

This clonotype has at least ten counts. The rearrangement links TRBV7-9 to TRBJ2-5, with D perhaps matching TRBD1 (5 bases). The CDR3 has 14 amino acids. V was cut by 5 bases and J by 5 bases, with 15 bases left in between. Germline CDR1 reads SEHNR; CDR2 reads FQNEAQ (reference sequence). In nucleotides, the CDR3 is TGTGCCAGCAGCCCCCGACAGCAAAGGGAGACCCAGTACTTC. Translated: CASSPRQQRETQYF.

This clonotype came up many times. The rearrangement links TRBV7-8 to TRBJ2-1, with 11 bases lining up with TRBD2. Germline V gene sequence: CDR1 SGHVS, CDR2 FQNEAQ. The V and J ends lost 5 bases and 4 bases, in that order; junction bases with no gene match: 7. There are 16 residues in the CDR3. CDR3 nucleotide sequence: TGTGCCAGCAGCCCCCCGGGACTAGCGGATTACAATGAGCAGTTCTTC. Protein product: CASSPPGLADYNEQFF. The full variable domain, rest sourced from reference TRBV7-8 and TRBJ2-1, is GAGVSQSPRYKVAKRGQDVALRCDPISGHVSLFWYQQALGQGPEFLTYFQNEAQLDKSGLPSDRFFAERPEGSVSTLKIQRTQQEDSAVYLCASSPPGLADYNEQFFGPGTRLTVL.

This clonotype was seen ten or more times. This sequence joins TRBV20-1 and TRBJ2-7; 8 nucleotides match TRBD1. V was pared by 0 bases and J by 3 bases, with 13 bases of the junction left unmatched. The length of the CDR3 is 17 residues. In germline, CDR1 is DFQATT, CDR2 SNEGSKA (reference sequence). The CDR3 nucleotides read TGCAGTGCTAGAGACCACGACGGGACAGGCTCCGTCTACGAGCAGTACTTC. It is translated as CSARDHDGTGSVYEQYF.

The chain is built from TRBV5-4 and TRBJ2-7; D possibly corresponds to TRBD2 (6 bases). Trimming pared 4 bases from V and 2 bases from J, leaving 13 bases between. This CDR3 contains 14 residues. The germline V gene encodes CDR1 SGHNT and CDR2 YYREEE (reference sequence). CDR3 protein: CASSPGEMTYEQYF. For the CDR3, the DNA is TGTGCCAGCAGCCCGGGGGAAATGACCTACGAGCAGTACTTC. Drawing the rest from reference TRBV5-4 and TRBJ2-7, the complete variable domain is ETGVTQSPTHLIKTRGQQVTLRCSSQSGHNTVSWYQQALGQGPQFIFQYYREEENGRGNFPPRFSGLQFPNYSSELNVNALELDDSALYLCASSPGEMTYEQYFGPGTRLTVT.

Many counts were recorded for this clonotype. The genes are TRBV9 and TRBJ1-3; a possible D gene is TRBD1 (6 bases). Germline V CDR1 and CDR2: SGDLS, YYNGEE. V gave up 2 bases and J gave up 2 bases, with 11 bases separating them. The CDR3 covers 15 residues. The CDR3 here is CASSVAGAAGNTIYF. The CDR3, as DNA: TGTGCCAGCAGCGTGGCGGGGGCCGCTGGAAACACCATATATTTT.

This clonotype was seen many times. The chain uses TRBV27 and TRBJ1-2; no clear D. CDR3 length: 14 amino acids. V dropped 6 bases and J dropped 4 bases, with 15 bases sitting between them. In germline, CDR1 is MNHEY, CDR2 SMNVEV (reference sequence). The DNA for the CDR3 is TGTGCCAGCAGCCCGGGGAGGGCCGTCTATGGCTACACCTTC. Amino acids: CASSPGRAVYGYTF.

This clonotype was counted many times. This chain joins TRBV12-3 or TRBV12-4 and TRBJ2-1; D may be TRBD2 (5 bases). Trimming cost V 7 bases and J 2 bases, with 15 bases left between them. The length of the CDR3 is 15 residues. The CDR3 here is CASITSLAAYNEQFF. For the CDR3, the DNA is TGTGCCAGCATCACAAGCCTAGCCGCCTACAATGAGCAGTTCTTC.

At least ten counts were recorded for this clonotype. The J gene is TRBJ2-3, the V gene TRBV28, with 8 positions matching TRBD2. CDR1 MDHEN and CDR2 SYDVKM come from the germline V gene. V was clipped by 6 bases and J by 2 bases; unmatched bases: 13. CDR3 size: 17 residues. The CDR3 region is CASSSATSAAPTDTQYF. In nucleotides, the CDR3 is TGTGCCAGCAGCTCAGCGACTAGCGCGGCCCCCACAGATACGCAGTATTTT.